Reported below is one T cell receptor beta chain. What it binds is unknown. These data come from a study of cytomegalovirus exposure and HLA in healthy donors. General study points: HLA allele associations emerged for fewer than 20,000 TCR beta sequences in a later analysis, at 0.05 false discovery rate. For presence/absence analyses, sequencing depth was assumed to be roughly uniform across donors. By a later analysis, the bulk of CMV-associated TCR beta chains appeared HLA-restricted. A later analysis reportedly found fewer N-insertions in an Asian-associated ancestry cluster than the roughly 680-donor mean.

The PCR contained 60 Vbeta and 13 Jbeta primers. The assay was immunoSEQ multiplex PCR, and TCRdb's table has in-frame clones only and misses some. Of tens of thousands of clones listed, around 77% were seen once; the top ten hold approximately 7.5%. The CDR3 extends over 15 amino acids. The germline V gene encodes CDR1 LNHNV and CDR2 YYDKDF (reference sequence). Trimming removed 1 base from V and 6 bases from J, with 12 bases in between. The sequenced sample consisted of PBMCs. This sequence originates from a man aged 25 to 40 in good health and CMV-seronegative. The chain employs TRBV15 and TRBJ1-4, with D perhaps matching TRBD1 (6 bases). Written as DNA, the CDR3 is TGTGCCACCAGCAGAGGACAGGAATTACATGAAAAACTGTTTTTT. Translating gives CATSRGQELHEKLFF.